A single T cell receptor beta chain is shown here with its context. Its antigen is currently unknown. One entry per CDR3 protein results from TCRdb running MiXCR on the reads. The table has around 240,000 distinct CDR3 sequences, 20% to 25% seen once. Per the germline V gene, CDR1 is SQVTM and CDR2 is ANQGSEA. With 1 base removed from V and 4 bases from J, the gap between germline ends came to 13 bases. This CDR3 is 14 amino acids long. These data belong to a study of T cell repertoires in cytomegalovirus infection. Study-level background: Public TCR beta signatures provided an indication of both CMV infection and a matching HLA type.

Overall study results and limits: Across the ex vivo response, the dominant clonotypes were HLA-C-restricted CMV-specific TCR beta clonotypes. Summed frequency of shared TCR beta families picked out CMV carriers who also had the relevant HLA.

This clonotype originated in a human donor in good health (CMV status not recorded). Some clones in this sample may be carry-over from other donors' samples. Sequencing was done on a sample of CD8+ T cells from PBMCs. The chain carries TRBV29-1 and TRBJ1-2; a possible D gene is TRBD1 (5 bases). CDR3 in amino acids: CSVEATDRAYGYTF. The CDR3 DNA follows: TGCAGCGTTGAAGCGACTGACAGAGCCTATGGCTACACCTTC.